The clone carrying this T cell receptor (beta chain) was observed a few times. The antigen remains unidentified. The data stem from a study of T-cell reconstitution after alpha-beta-depleted transplantation in children. Study-wide results and limits: T-cell counts and diversity at one year following transplant were attributed mainly to newly produced T cells.

The CDR3 loop spans 14 amino acids. V gave up 6 bases and J gave up 5 bases, with 16 bases separating them. Unique molecular identifiers were built into the TCRbeta library. A single record per CDR3 protein comes from TCRdb applying MiXCR to the PCR reads. The table lists hundreds of thousands of distinct CDR3 sequences, roughly 16% of them singletons. The sequence derives from a male patient under 18 who had a stem cell transplant for acute lymphoblastic leukemia, so the T cells may come from the graft donor. Sample: PBMCs, mostly from graft donor cells, taken 360 days after TCRalphabeta/CD19-depleted stem cell transplant. V usage is TRBV12-3 or TRBV12-4 and J usage is TRBJ2-5; no firm D call. CDR3 amino acids: CASSPSAVQETQYF. CDR3 DNA: TGTGCCAGCAGCCCCTCGGCAGTCCAGGAGACCCAGTACTTC.